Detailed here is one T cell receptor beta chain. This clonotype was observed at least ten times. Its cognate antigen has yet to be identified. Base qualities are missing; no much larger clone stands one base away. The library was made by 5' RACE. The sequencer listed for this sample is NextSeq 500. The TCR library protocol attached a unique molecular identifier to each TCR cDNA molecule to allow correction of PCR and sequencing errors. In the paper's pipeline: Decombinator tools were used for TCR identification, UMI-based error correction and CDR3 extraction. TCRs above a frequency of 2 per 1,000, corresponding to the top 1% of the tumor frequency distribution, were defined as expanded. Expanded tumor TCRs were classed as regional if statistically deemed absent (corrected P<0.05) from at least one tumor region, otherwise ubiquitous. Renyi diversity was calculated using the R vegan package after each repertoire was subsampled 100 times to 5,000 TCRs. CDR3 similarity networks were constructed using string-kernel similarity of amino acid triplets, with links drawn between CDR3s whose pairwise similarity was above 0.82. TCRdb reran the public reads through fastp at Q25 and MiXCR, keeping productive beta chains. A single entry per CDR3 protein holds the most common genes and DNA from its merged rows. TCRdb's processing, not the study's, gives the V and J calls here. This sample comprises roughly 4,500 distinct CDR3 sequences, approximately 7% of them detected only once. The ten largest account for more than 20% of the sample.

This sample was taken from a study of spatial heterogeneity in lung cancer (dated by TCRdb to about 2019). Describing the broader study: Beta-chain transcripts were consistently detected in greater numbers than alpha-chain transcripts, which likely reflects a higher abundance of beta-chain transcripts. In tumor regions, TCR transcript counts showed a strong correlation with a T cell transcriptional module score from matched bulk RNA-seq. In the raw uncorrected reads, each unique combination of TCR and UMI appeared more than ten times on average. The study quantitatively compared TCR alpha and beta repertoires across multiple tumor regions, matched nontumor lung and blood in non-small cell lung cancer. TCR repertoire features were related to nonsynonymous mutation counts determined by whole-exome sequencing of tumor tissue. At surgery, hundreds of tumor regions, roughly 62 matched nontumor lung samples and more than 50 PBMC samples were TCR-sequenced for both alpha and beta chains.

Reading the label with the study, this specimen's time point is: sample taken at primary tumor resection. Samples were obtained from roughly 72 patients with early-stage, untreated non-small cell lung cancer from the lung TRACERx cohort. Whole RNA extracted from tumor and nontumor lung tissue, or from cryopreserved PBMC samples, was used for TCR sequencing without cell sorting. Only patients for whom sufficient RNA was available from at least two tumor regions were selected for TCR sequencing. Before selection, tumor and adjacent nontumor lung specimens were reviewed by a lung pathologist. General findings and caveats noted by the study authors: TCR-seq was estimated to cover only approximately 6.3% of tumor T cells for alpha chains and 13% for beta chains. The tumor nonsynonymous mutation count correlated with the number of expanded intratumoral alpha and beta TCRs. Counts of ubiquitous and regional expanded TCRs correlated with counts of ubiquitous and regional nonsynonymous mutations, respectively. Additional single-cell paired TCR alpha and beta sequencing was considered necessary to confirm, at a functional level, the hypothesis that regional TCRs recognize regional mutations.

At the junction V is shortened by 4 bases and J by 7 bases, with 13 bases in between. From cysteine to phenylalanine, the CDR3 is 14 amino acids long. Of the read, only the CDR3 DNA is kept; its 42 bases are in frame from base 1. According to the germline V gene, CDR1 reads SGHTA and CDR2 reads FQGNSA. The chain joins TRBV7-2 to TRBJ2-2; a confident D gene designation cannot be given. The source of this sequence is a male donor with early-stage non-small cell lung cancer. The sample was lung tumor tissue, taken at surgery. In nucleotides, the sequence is TGTGCCAGCAGCTCCCTAGTCCCTGTCGGGGAGCTGTTTTTT. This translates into CASSSLVPVGELFF.